These 13 T cell receptor beta chains were sequenced from one sample in a study of CD8 T cells in Susac syndrome. RNA in amounts of about 0.5 to 1 ug was reverse transcribed with random hexamers. TCRdb recomputed calls from the immunoSEQ multiplex PCR reads with MiXCR, one row per CDR3 protein. The table includes 150,000 or so distinct CDR3 sequences, approximately 96% detected once. Sequencing was performed on CD4+ T cells from PBMCs. These receptors originate from a human donor with Susac syndrome.

The genes are TRBV29-1 and TRBJ2-5; D is perhaps TRBD1 or TRBD2 (6 bases each). Trimming cost V 4 bases and J 9 bases, with 15 bases left between them. The CDR3 is 12 residues long. The germline CDR1 and CDR2 sequences are SQVTM and ANQGSEA. The chain's CDR3 is CSVGGRGEAQYF. The CDR3 DNA is TGCAGCGTTGGGGGGCGGGGAGAAGCCCAGTACTTC.

The V gene is TRBV29-1, the J gene TRBJ2-1; the match to TRBD2 covers 7 bases. The CDR3 runs to 12 residues. CDR1 and CDR2 (germline): SQVTM, ANQGSEA. The V segment lost 4 bases and the J segment 8 bases; nucleotides outside the gene matches: 5. CDR3 protein: CSVGRGNYEQFF. The CDR3 DNA follows: TGCAGCGTTGGGCGGGGGAACTATGAGCAGTTCTTC.

J is TRBJ1-5 and V is TRBV6-5; no clear D gene. The CDR3 is 14 residues long. The germline CDR1 and CDR2 sequences are MNHEY and SVGAGI. The ends were cut back, 5 bases at V and 7 bases at J, with 15 bases in the middle. CDR3: CASSPGLSSQPQHF. The DNA for the CDR3 is TGTGCCAGCAGTCCCGGGTTAAGCAGCCAGCCCCAGCATTTT.

This rearrangement joins TRBV3-1 to TRBJ2-5; the match to TRBD2 covers 7 bases. The ends lost 3 bases at V and 5 bases at J; junction bases unmatched: 3. The CDR3 is 13 amino acids. Germline V gene data show CDR1 as LGHDT and CDR2 as YNNKEL (reference sequence). CDR3 nucleotide sequence: TGTGCCAGCAGCCACCGGACTAGTGAGACCCAGTACTTC. Translating it yields CASSHRTSETQYF.

The chain carries TRBV18 and TRBJ1-2; 8 bases agree with TRBD1. The germline V gene encodes CDR1 KGHSH and CDR2 LQKENI. The CDR3 is 14 residues long. With 3 bases clipped from V and 0 bases from J, the junction kept 0 bases outside the gene matches. CDR3 sequence reads: CASSPGQANYGYTF. The DNA of the CDR3 is TGTGCCAGCTCACCGGGACAGGCTAACTATGGCTACACCTTC.

This chain's CDR3 is CASSVARGELFF. The CDR3 nucleotides read TGTGCCAGCAGCGTAGCTAGGGGGGAGCTGTTTTTT. The chain is built from TRBV9 and TRBJ2-2, with D unresolved. V was shortened by 0 bases and J by 8 bases, with 5 bases between the two germline ends. The CDR3 spans 12 residues. Germline V lookup: CDR1 SGDLS, CDR2 YYNGEE.

The genes are TRBV20-1 and TRBJ2-7; D gene uncertain. V was clipped by 2 bases and J by 6 bases, with 11 bases between them. The germline CDR1 and CDR2 sequences are DFQATT and SNEGSKA (reference sequence). The CDR3 extends over 12 amino acids. CDR3 loop: CSARTHGSEQYF. The CDR3 coding sequence is TGCAGTGCTAGAACCCACGGCAGCGAGCAGTACTTC.

This chain uses TRBV9 with TRBJ1-6; D uncertain. CDR1 is SGDLS and CDR2 is YYNGEE in the germline V gene. This CDR3 has 12 amino acids. Deletions cut 3 bases from V and 10 bases from J, with 8 bases between. CDR3 region: CASSGADSPLHF. The CDR3 coding sequence is TGTGCCAGCAGCGGGGCAGACTCACCCCTCCACTTT.

CDR3 in amino acids: CAVQGARGQPQHF. DNA for the CDR3: TGTGCCGTACAGGGGGCCCGGGGTCAGCCCCAGCATTTT. The rearrangement links TRBV12-3 or TRBV12-4 to TRBJ1-5; the match to TRBD1 covers 9 bases. The CDR3 is 13 amino acids. J was trimmed by 6 bases and V by 11 bases; bases with no gene match: 8.

The chain links TRBV5-1 to TRBJ2-1; weak D call: TRBD1 (5 bases). The CDR3 loop spans 16 amino acids. Germline V CDR1 and CDR2: SGHRS, YFSETQ. V lost 4 bases and J 2 bases, leaving 16 bases between the germline ends. The CDR3 DNA reads as TGCGCCAGCAGCGCCACCGGACATACACCCTACAATGAGCAGTTCTTC. It encodes CASSATGHTPYNEQFF.

V and J are TRBV14 and TRBJ2-7; D not resolved. Germline CDR1 and CDR2: SGHDN and FVKESK. CDR3 length: 11 amino acids. V lost 1 base, J lost 5 bases, and 3 bases lay in between. The CDR3 spells CASSQVHEQYF. The CDR3, as DNA: TGTGCCAGCAGCCAAGTGCACGAGCAGTACTTC.

The chain joins TRBV6-5 to TRBJ1-1, with 9 positions matching TRBD1. CDR1 and CDR2 from the germline V gene are MNHEY and SVGAGI. J gave up 11 bases and V 6 bases, and 10 bases lay outside the gene matches. This CDR3 is built from 13 residues. The CDR3 DNA reads TGTGCCAGCAGCCCCGGGACAGGGCTGTCGGCTTTCTTT. Amino acid sequence: CASSPGTGLSAFF.

This clonotype was seen only once. The chain is built from TRBV6-1 and TRBJ1-1, with D possibly matching TRBD1 (6 bases). The germline V gene encodes CDR1 MNHNS and CDR2 SASEGT. V was shortened by 7 bases and J by 1 base, with 13 bases between the two germline ends. CDR3 length equals 14 residues. In nucleotides, the CDR3 is TGTGCCAGCACCGAGGGGGGGACGAACACTGAAGCTTTCTTT. Residues: CASTEGGTNTEAFF.